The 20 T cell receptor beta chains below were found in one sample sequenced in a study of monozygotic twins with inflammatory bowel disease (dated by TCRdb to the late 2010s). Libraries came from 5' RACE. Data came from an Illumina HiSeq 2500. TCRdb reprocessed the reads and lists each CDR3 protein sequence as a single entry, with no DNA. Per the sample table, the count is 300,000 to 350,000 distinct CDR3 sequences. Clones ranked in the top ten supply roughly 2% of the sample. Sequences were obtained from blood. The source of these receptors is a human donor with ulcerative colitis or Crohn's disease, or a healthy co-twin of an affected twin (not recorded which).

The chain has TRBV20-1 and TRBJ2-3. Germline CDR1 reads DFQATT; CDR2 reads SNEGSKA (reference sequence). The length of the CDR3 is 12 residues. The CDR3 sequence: CSALIRTDTQYF.

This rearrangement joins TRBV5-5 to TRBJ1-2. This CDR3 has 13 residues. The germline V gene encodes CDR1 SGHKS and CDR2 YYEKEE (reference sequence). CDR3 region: CASSLVLNYGYTF.

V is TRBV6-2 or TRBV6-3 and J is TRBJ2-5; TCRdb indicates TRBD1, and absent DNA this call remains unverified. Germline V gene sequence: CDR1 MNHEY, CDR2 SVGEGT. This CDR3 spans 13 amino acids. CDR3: CASSETGVETQYF.

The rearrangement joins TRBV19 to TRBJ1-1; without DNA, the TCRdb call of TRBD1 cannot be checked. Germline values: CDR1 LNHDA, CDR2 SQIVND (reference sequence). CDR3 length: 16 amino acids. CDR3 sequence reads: CASSFRQALMNTEAFF.

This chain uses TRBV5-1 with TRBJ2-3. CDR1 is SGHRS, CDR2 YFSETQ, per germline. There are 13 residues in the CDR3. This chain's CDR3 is CASSSDAGDTQYF. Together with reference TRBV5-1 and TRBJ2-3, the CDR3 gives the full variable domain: KAGVTQTPRYLIKTRGQQVTLSCSPISGHRSVSWYQQTPGQGLQFLFEYFSETQRNKGNFPGRFSGRQFSNSRSEMNVSTLELGDSALYLCASSSDAGDTQYFGPGTRLTVL.

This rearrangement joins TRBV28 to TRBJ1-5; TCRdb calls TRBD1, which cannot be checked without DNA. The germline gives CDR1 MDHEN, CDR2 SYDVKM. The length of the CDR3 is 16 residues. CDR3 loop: CASSWDSNLSNQPQHF.

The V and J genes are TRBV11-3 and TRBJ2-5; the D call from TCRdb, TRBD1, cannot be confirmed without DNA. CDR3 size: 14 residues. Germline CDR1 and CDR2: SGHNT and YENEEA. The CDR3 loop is CASSFRDGEETQYF.

This CDR3 reads CASSFRRGTYEQYF. The gene calls are TRBV5-6 and TRBJ2-7; there is no DNA to check the TCRdb D call of TRBD1. This CDR3 is 14 amino acids long. Germline lookup yields CDR1 SGHDT and CDR2 YYEEEE.

This CDR3 reads CASSLGGIYEQYF. V and J are TRBV18 and TRBJ2-7; the D gene TCRdb calls, TRBD1, cannot be checked with no DNA. The CDR3 is 13 amino acids. The germline CDR1 and CDR2 sequences are KGHSH and LQKENI.

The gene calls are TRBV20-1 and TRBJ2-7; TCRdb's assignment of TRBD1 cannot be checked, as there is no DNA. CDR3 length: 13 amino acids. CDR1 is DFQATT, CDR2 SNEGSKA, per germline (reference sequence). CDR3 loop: CSAAWTGAYEQYF.

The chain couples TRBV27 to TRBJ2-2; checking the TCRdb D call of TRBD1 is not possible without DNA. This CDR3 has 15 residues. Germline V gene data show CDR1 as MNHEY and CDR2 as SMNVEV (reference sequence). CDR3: CASSLRGIGTGELFF.

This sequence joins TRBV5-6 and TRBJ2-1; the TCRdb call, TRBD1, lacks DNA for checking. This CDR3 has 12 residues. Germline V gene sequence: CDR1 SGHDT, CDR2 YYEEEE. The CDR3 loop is CASSGGYNEQFF.

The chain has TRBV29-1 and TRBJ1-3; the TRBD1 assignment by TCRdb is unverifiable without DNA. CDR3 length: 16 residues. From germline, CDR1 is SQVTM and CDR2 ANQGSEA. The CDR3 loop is CSVEGPQGVPGNTIYF.

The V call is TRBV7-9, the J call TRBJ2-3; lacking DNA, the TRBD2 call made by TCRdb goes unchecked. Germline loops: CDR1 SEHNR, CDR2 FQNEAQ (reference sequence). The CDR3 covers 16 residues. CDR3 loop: CASSLLLGAPVDTQYF.

CDR3 amino acids: CASSAQGWNEHFF. This sequence joins TRBV7-3 and TRBJ2-1. Germline CDR1 and CDR2: SGHTA and FQGTGA. There are 13 residues in the CDR3.

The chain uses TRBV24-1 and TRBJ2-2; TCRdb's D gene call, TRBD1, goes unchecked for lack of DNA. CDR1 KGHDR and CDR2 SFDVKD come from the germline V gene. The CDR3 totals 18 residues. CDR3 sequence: CATSDLRPGSLGTGELFF.

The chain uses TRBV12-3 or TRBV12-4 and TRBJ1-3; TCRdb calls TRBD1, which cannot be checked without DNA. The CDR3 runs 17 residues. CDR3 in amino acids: CASSLGWDSHSGNTIYF.

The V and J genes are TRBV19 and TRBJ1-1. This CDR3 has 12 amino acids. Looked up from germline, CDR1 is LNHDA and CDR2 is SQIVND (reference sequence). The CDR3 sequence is CASTRRDTEAFF. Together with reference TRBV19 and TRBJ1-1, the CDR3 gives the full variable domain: DGGITQSPKYLFRKEGQNVTLSCEQNLNHDAMYWYRQDPGQGLRLIYYSQIVNDFQKGDIAEGYSVSREKKESFPLTVTSAQKNPTAFYLCASTRRDTEAFFGQGTRLTVV.

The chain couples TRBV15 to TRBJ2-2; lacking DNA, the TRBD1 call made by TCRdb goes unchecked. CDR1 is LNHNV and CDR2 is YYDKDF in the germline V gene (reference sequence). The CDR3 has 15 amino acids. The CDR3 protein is CATSRIQGNTGELLF.

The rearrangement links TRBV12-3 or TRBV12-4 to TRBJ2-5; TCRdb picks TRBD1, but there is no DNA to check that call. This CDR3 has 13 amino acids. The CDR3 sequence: CASSSQGPGAQNF.